The entry below gives a single TCR beta chain sequence along with its context. Its antigen is unidentified. Looked up from germline, CDR1 is MNHEY and CDR2 is SMNVEV (reference sequence). CDR3 length: 14 amino acids. The germline V and J ends were trimmed by 5 bases and 0 bases, with 10 bases remaining between them. These data are taken from a study of response to subunit inactivated influenza vaccine. Study-level findings and limits: It was suggested by the authors that few new T cells are recruited by each seasonal influenza vaccination.

One entry per CDR3 protein results from TCRdb running MiXCR on the RT-PCR reads. In the table there are approximately 700,000 distinct CDR3 sequences, about 15% of which are singletons. Sample: PBMCs from blood, taken 14 days before vaccination. The sequence was obtained from a man aged 45 to 65 who received an inactivated influenza vaccine. V and J are TRBV27 and TRBJ2-5; TRBD1 is a possible D gene (5 bases). CDR3 residues: CASSPTDYQETQYF. The DNA of the CDR3 is TGTGCCAGCAGTCCGACAGATTACCAAGAGACCCAGTACTTC.